This is a list of T cell receptor beta chains from one sample in a study of cytomegalovirus exposure and HLA in healthy donors. Using immunoSEQ multiplex PCR, the repertoire was profiled, and TCRdb retains in-frame clones only, with some absent. The sample carries approximately 300,000 clones, roughly four fifths recorded once. Sequencing was done on a sample of PBMCs. Receptors were obtained from a middle-aged woman in good health and CMV-seropositive. Both conserved end residues are part of each CDR3. D genes are given only for firm matches. Size is stated for part of the rows, as once, few or many counts, or as a class when the clone is expanded.

>-|TRBD1|TRBV28|TRBJ2-7
TGTGCCAGCAGACCGACAGGGGGTGCCTACGAGCAGTACTTC
CASRPTGGAYEQYF
>once|-|TRBV19|TRBJ2-3
TGTGCCAGTAGTTTGGCAGGGTCCACAGATACGCAGTATTTT
CASSLAGSTDTQYF
>-|-|TRBV6-5|TRBJ2-7
TGTGCCAGCATCAAGGGGTACGAGCAGTACTTC
CASIKGYEQYF
>few|-|TRBV2|TRBJ2-3
TGTGCCAGCAGTGGCCGGAAGACTAGCACAGATACGCAGTATTTT
CASSGRKTSTDTQYF
>-|-|TRBV28|TRBJ1-1
TGTGCCGGCATGGGGGGGGCGCGTTTGGGGACTGAAGCTTTCTTT
CAGMGGARLGTEAFF
>-|-|TRBV7-6|TRBJ1-3
TGTGCCAGCAGCGTAGACTTTAACACCATATATTTT
CASSVDFNTIYF
>-|-|TRBV28|TRBJ1-6
TGTGCCAGCAGTTTAATCCCGGGGGAGACTTCACCCCTCCACTTT
CASSLIPGETSPLHF
>-|-|TRBV19|TRBJ2-2
TGTGCCAGCCGTATTAGACATATCGGGGAGCTGTTTTTT
CASRIRHIGELFF
>-|TRBD1|TRBV11-3|TRBJ2-3
TGTGCCAGCAGCTTAGCAACAGGGGCGGGAGATACGCAGTATTTT
CASSLATGAGDTQYF
>-|-|TRBV5-5|TRBJ2-5
TGTGCCAGTTCCCTGTACGGAGAGACCCAGTACTTC
CASSLYGETQYF
>-|TRBD1|TRBV5-4|TRBJ2-7
TGTGCCAGCAGTTTAACCGGGACAGACGAGCAGTACTTC
CASSLTGTDEQYF
>-|-|TRBV12-5|TRBJ2-7
TGTGCTAGTGGTTTGGTTAAGCGGGCAAGCTCCTACGAGCAGTACTTC
CASGLVKRASSYEQYF
>once|TRBD2|TRBV9|TRBJ2-1
TGTGCCAGCAGCGAAAGCGGGAACTCCTACAATGAGCAGTTCTTC
CASSESGNSYNEQFF
>-|-|TRBV10-1|TRBJ1-1
TGCGCCAGCCGGCAAAGGGGGGGCGCGGATGAAGCTTTCTTT
CASRQRGGADEAFF
>few|TRBD2|TRBV7-9|TRBJ2-7
TGTGCCAGCAGCTCATCGGGGGGTTACGAGCAGTACTTC
CASSSSGGYEQYF
>-|TRBD1|TRBV5-1|TRBJ1-1
TGCGCCAGCAGCTCCGGACAGGCGAACACTGAAGCTTTCTTT
CASSSGQANTEAFF
>-|TRBD1|TRBV11-2|TRBJ2-7
TGTGCCAGCAGCGAGGACAGGTTCTACGAGCAGTACTTC
CASSEDRFYEQYF
>-|-|TRBV9|TRBJ1-5
TGTGCCAGCAGCCGAGACACGTATCAGCCCCAGCATTTT
CASSRDTYQPQHF
>-|-|TRBV18|TRBJ1-1
TGTGCCAGCTCACCGGGACACTTGAACACTGAAGCTTTCTTT
CASSPGHLNTEAFF
>-|-|TRBV28|TRBJ1-1
TGTGCCAGCAGTCTGACAGGTCAGAACACTGAAGCTTTCTTT
CASSLTGQNTEAFF
>-|TRBD1|TRBV19|TRBJ1-2
TGTGCCAGTAGTTTTCCGGGACAGGGAAACTATGGCTACACCTTC
CASSFPGQGNYGYTF
>-|-|TRBV30|TRBJ2-7
TGTGCCTGGAGTGGTATAGGACAGTGGGCATACTACGAGCAGTACTTC
CAWSGIGQWAYYEQYF
>few|-|TRBV27|TRBJ1-6
TGTGCCAGCAGTCCAACTGACAGGTATAATTCACCCCTCCACTTT
CASSPTDRYNSPLHF
>-|-|TRBV4-3|TRBJ1-3
TGCGCCAGCAGCCAAGGAAGCCGATACTCTGGAAACACCATATATTTT
CASSQGSRYSGNTIYF
>-|-|TRBV13|TRBJ2-7
TGTGCCAGCAGTACCTGGGGGGAGGACGAGCAGTACTTC
CASSTWGEDEQYF
>-|TRBD1|TRBV2|TRBJ1-2
TGTGCCAGCAGTGAAGCGCTTAGGGACAGGGGTGTTGGCTACACCTTC
CASSEALRDRGVGYTF
>-|-|TRBV6-5|TRBJ1-4
TGTGCCAGCAGTTACTCCCAGGGAGGGACTAATGAAAAACTGTTTTTT
CASSYSQGGTNEKLFF
>-|-|TRBV28|TRBJ2-5
TGTGCCAGCAGTTTCCCTAGCAGGCCGGAGACCCAGTACTTC
CASSFPSRPETQYF
>-|TRBD2|TRBV6-1|TRBJ2-1
TGTGCCAGCAGTGCCTTAGGGACTAGCGCCTCCTACAATGAGCAGTTCTTC
CASSALGTSASYNEQFF
>-|-|TRBV28|TRBJ1-1
TGTGCCAGCAGTTTGGACAGTGGGAACACTGAAGCTTTCTTT
CASSLDSGNTEAFF
>-|-|TRBV27|TRBJ2-3
TGTGCCAGCCAGGGCGGCACAGATACGCAGTATTTT
CASQGGTDTQYF
>-|TRBD1|TRBV30|TRBJ2-5
TGTGCCTGGAGGAGCGCAGGGGGATACCAAGAGACCCAGTACTTC
CAWRSAGGYQETQYF
>-|-|TRBV4-2|TRBJ2-7
TGTGCCAGCAGCCAGCCCGGCCAGGTTCACGAGCAGTACTTC
CASSQPGQVHEQYF
>-|TRBD2|TRBV9|TRBJ2-1
TGTGCCAGCAGCGTAGGGACGACTAGCGGGATTGACAATGAGCAGTTCTTC
CASSVGTTSGIDNEQFF
>-|-|TRBV10-3|TRBJ2-7
TGTGCCATCAGTGAGTCAGGAAACCAGGACGAGCAGTACTTC
CAISESGNQDEQYF
>-|-|TRBV28|TRBJ1-1
TGTGCCAGCAGTTTAACAGGGCCGACTGAAGCTTTCTTT
CASSLTGPTEAFF
>once|TRBD1|TRBV28|TRBJ1-1
TGTGCCAGCGTAGAGACAGGGCGTACTGAAGCTTTCTTT
CASVETGRTEAFF
>-|TRBD1|TRBV4-2|TRBJ2-7
TGTGCCAGCAGCCCCCTGGGACAGGGTAGCTACGAGCAGTACTTC
CASSPLGQGSYEQYF
>-|TRBD1|TRBV19|TRBJ1-2
TGTGCCAGTAATACCCCGGGACAGGGGGCGCGGAACTATGGCTACACCTTC
CASNTPGQGARNYGYTF
>-|-|TRBV5-1|TRBJ1-1
TGCGCCAGCAGCTTTCGGGGTTGGGGCACTGAAGCTTTCTTT
CASSFRGWGTEAFF
>-|-|TRBV5-8|TRBJ2-3
TGTGCCAGCAGCTTGGGAATAAAGGGGAGCACAGATACGCAGTATTTT
CASSLGIKGSTDTQYF
>-|-|TRBV5-4|TRBJ2-7
TGTGCCAGCAGCTTGAGTCTCGGGGGAGAGCAGTACTTC
CASSLSLGGEQYF
>-|TRBD1|TRBV2|TRBJ2-1
TGTGCCAGCAGGGATACAGGGGGAAATGAGCAGTTCTTC
CASRDTGGNEQFF
>-|-|TRBV5-1|TRBJ2-2
TGCGCCAGCAGCTTGGTCCAAAACACCGGGGAGCTGTTTTTT
CASSLVQNTGELFF
>-|-|TRBV29-1|TRBJ2-5
TGCAGCGACCGCCCGGCGGTCCAAGAGACCCAGTACTTC
CSDRPAVQETQYF
>-|-|TRBV27|TRBJ2-2
TGTGCCAGCAGTTGGACAAACACCGGGGAGCTGTTTTTT
CASSWTNTGELFF
>-|TRBD1|TRBV28|TRBJ2-7
TGTGCCAGCAGTGTCCCGGGACAGGATTCCGAGCAGTACTTC
CASSVPGQDSEQYF
>-|TRBD1|TRBV2|TRBJ1-2
TGTGCCAGCAGGGGACAGGAGGACTATGGCTACACCTTC
CASRGQEDYGYTF
>-|-|TRBV5-1|TRBJ2-7
TGCGCCAGCAGCAAGGGCAGGGGATCCTACGAGCAGTACTTC
CASSKGRGSYEQYF
>once|TRBD1|TRBV7-9|TRBJ1-3
TGTGCCAGCAGCGCTGGGACAGGGGAGAACACCATATATTTT
CASSAGTGENTIYF
>once|TRBD1|TRBV6-1|TRBJ2-3
TGTGCCAGCAAAACAGGGGGCGCAGATACGCAGTATTTT
CASKTGGADTQYF
>few|-|TRBV28|TRBJ2-7
TGTGCCAGCAGTGAACCTGGGGGAGGCTCCTACGAGCAGTACTTC
CASSEPGGGSYEQYF
>-|TRBD1|TRBV5-6|TRBJ1-2
TGTGCCAGCAGCTTTACAGGGGGTAGTCATGGCTACACCTTC
CASSFTGGSHGYTF
>-|TRBD1|TRBV19|TRBJ1-4
TGTGCCAGTAGTATCTCCGGACAGGGGAGTGGCGAAAAACTGTTTTTT
CASSISGQGSGEKLFF
>-|-|TRBV7-8|TRBJ1-1
TGTGCCAGCAACCGGCTGACAGGTTCGGGGTTCAGAAACACTGAAGCTTTCTTT
CASNRLTGSGFRNTEAFF
>-|-|TRBV28|TRBJ1-4
TGTGCCAGCAGTTTATCCGGGGCTAATGAAAAACTGTTTTTT
CASSLSGANEKLFF
>-|-|TRBV5-5|TRBJ1-5
TGTGCCAGCAGACTCACAGGTAATAGCAATCAGCCCCAGCATTTT
CASRLTGNSNQPQHF
>-|-|TRBV18|TRBJ2-1
TGTGCCAGCTCACCCTCTTCCGGAACAGGGTCCTACAATGAGCAGTTCTTC
CASSPSSGTGSYNEQFF